These 27 T cell receptor beta chains were sequenced from one sample in a study of Ad26.COV2.S vaccination and SARS-CoV-2 variants (dated by TCRdb to about 2021). The library came from the immunoSEQ multiplex PCR assay. Here the immuneACCESS table is served through TCRdb, limited to in-frame sequences with V and J called. Missing clones are a known gap in these copies; in checked studies unresolved V genes cover under half, and the rest lacks a known reason. For this sample there are some 330,000 clones; roughly 90% appear just once. Clones ranked in the top ten supply approximately 5% of the sample. The treatment or condition tag for this specimen amounts to: around 19 received Ad26.COV2.S at low or high dose, single or two shots; about 5 received placebo; per-sample allocation not given. Repertoires of vaccine and placebo recipients were sequenced from samples collected on day 63 after the first injection.

Sequences were derived from peripheral blood, sampled in a trial of Ad26.COV2.S vaccine versus placebo. The receptors come from a person aged 18 to 65 who received the Ad26.COV2.S COVID-19 vaccine or a placebo.

The chain joins TRBV6-5 to TRBJ2-1, with D hard to call. CDR1 and CDR2 (germline): MNHEY, SVGAGI. V was trimmed by 6 bases and J by 9 bases, leaving 12 bases between them. This CDR3 contains 12 residues. CDR3 residues: CASSYGIGEQFF. CDR3 sequence (DNA): TGTGCCAGCAGCTATGGGATAGGTGAGCAGTTCTTC.

The gene calls are TRBV15 and TRBJ2-1; 11 nucleotides agree with TRBD2. CDR3 length: 15 residues. Germline V gives CDR1 LNHNV, CDR2 YYDKDF (reference sequence). The ends lost 6 bases at V and 4 bases at J; junction bases unmatched: 5. CDR3 sequence (DNA): TGTGCCACCAGTACGATAGCGGGAGGGTACAATGAGCAGTTCTTC. Its protein is CATSTIAGGYNEQFF.

This clone was seen a handful of times. The chain couples TRBV10-3 to TRBJ2-1; TRBD2 matches at 14 bases. This CDR3 has 22 residues. The J segment lost 1 base and the V segment lost 0 bases, leaving 14 bases of the junction unmatched. The germline V gene encodes CDR1 ENHRY and CDR2 SYGVKD. Here the CDR3 DNA reads TGTGCCATCAGTGAGTCGGGGGGGACTAGCGGGAGAGGAGCCCCGTCCTACAATGAGCAGTTCTTC. As protein: CAISESGGTSGRGAPSYNEQFF.

The chain employs TRBV5-1 and TRBJ1-4; D is uncertain. V was cut by 1 base and J by 0 bases, with 7 bases left in between. The length of the CDR3 is 15 residues. The germline CDR1 and CDR2 sequences are SGHRS and YFSETQ. CDR3 coding DNA: TGCGCCAGCAGCTTGAATCTGGCAACTAATGAAAAACTGTTTTTT. Protein product: CASSLNLATNEKLFF.

This sequence joins TRBV2 and TRBJ1-6; D gene ambiguous. This CDR3 region has 14 residues. Germline-derived CDR1 and CDR2 are SNHLY and FYNNEI. Trimming cost V 6 bases and J 5 bases, with 11 bases left between them. CDR3 nucleotide sequence: TGTGCCAGCAGGACGGACGGAGATAATTCACCCCTCCACTTT. Its translation is CASRTDGDNSPLHF.

The chain has TRBV5-1 and TRBJ1-1; D not resolved. The CDR3 is 17 residues long. V was cut by 7 bases and J by 4 bases, with 26 bases left in between. Germline values: CDR1 SGHRS, CDR2 YFSETQ. DNA for the CDR3: TGCGCCAGCCACCCCCCTCGGGTGAACCACCCCGGCACTGAAGCTTTCTTT. It translates to CASHPPRVNHPGTEAFF. Variable domain in full (rest from reference TRBV5-1 and TRBJ1-1): KAGVTQTPRYLIKTRGQQVTLSCSPISGHRSVSWYQQTPGQGLQFLFEYFSETQRNKGNFPGRFSGRQFSNSRSEMNVSTLELGDSALYLCASHPPRVNHPGTEAFFGQGTRLTVV.

The chain links TRBV6-2 or TRBV6-3 to TRBJ1-1, with a possible D match to TRBD1 (5 bases). The germline gives CDR1 MNHEY, CDR2 SVGEGT. There are 16 residues in the CDR3. V lost 0 bases, J lost 0 bases, and 11 bases lay in between. The CDR3 region is CASSYSSAGLNTEAFF. The CDR3 region has the DNA TGTGCCAGCAGTTACTCGTCGGCAGGGCTGAACACTGAAGCTTTCTTT.

This chain links TRBV4-3 with TRBJ1-3; TRBD1 might be the D (6 bases). The CDR3 sequence is 15 residues long. Trimming removed 1 base at V and 2 bases at J, with 9 bases between. Germline V CDR1 and CDR2: LGHNA, YSLEER. The CDR3 sequence: CASSQARGAGNTIYF. CDR3 DNA sequence: TGCGCCAGCAGCCAAGCCAGGGGTGCTGGAAACACCATATATTTT.

The V and J genes are TRBV7-7 and TRBJ2-7; 9 bases line up with TRBD1. Germline CDR1 and CDR2: SSHAT and FNYEAQ (reference sequence). V lost 1 base, J lost 5 bases, and 6 bases stayed unmatched. The length of the CDR3 is 15 residues. The CDR3 nucleotides are TGTGCCAGCAGCTTAGGACGGGACAGGGATAACGAGCAGTACTTC. Translating it yields CASSLGRDRDNEQYF.

This clone appeared a few times. The V and J genes are TRBV2 and TRBJ2-7, with unresolved D. Germline V lookup: CDR1 SNHLY, CDR2 FYNNEI. Trimming removed 2 bases at V and 3 bases at J, with 14 bases between. The CDR3 runs to 15 residues. The DNA of the CDR3 is TGTGCCAGCAGTGAATCGAAGGGAAGCGACTACGAGCAGTACTTC. This codes for CASSESKGSDYEQYF. Supplemented by reference TRBV2 and TRBJ2-7, the full variable domain reads EPEVTQTPSHQVTQMGQEVILRCVPISNHLYFYWYRQILGQKVEFLVSFYNNEISEKSEIFDDQFSVERPDGSNFTLKIRSTKLEDSAMYFCASSESKGSDYEQYFGPGTRLTVT.

The V gene is TRBV2, the J gene TRBJ1-1; D gene ambiguous. V lost 5 bases, J lost 3 bases, and 4 bases lay in between. The CDR3 is made up of 11 amino acids. Per the germline V gene, CDR1 is SNHLY and CDR2 is FYNNEI. CDR3 loop: CASSQDTEAFF. The CDR3, as DNA: TGTGCCAGCAGTCAAGACACTGAAGCTTTCTTT.

This chain links TRBV7-8 with TRBJ2-3, with TRBD2 matching over 10 bases. This CDR3 has 17 residues. V lost 5 bases, J lost 2 bases, and 10 bases stayed unmatched. From germline, CDR1 is SGHVS and CDR2 FQNEAQ. The chain's CDR3 is CASSRHRLAGLTDTQYF. The CDR3 region has the DNA TGTGCCAGCAGCCGCCATAGACTAGCGGGCCTCACAGATACGCAGTATTTT.

This clone was seen only once. The chain couples TRBV12-3 or TRBV12-4 to TRBJ2-7, with D unclear. The CDR3 contains 13 residues. Trimming removed 6 bases from V and 4 bases from J, with 13 bases in between. CDR3 amino acids: CASSSSTIYEQYF. The CDR3 nucleotides are TGTGCCAGCAGCTCATCGACAATTTACGAGCAGTACTTC.

The chain recombines TRBV11-3 with TRBJ1-2; 9 nucleotides align to TRBD1. Looked up from germline, CDR1 is SGHNT and CDR2 is YENEEA. The CDR3 runs to 14 residues. Trimming took 6 bases from V and 3 from J; bases not matched to a gene: 5. CDR3 DNA: TGTGCCAGCAGTAACCGGGACAGGGACTATGGCTACACCTTC. This gives the protein CASSNRDRDYGYTF.

This chain links TRBV9 with TRBJ1-6; D not resolved. Looked up from germline, CDR1 is SGDLS and CDR2 is YYNGEE. The CDR3 is made up of 15 amino acids. Trimming took off 0 bases at V and 0 bases at J, with 4 bases between the two ends. The CDR3 protein is CASSVESSYNSPLHF. The DNA for the CDR3 is TGTGCCAGCAGCGTAGAGAGCTCCTATAATTCACCCCTCCACTTT. Full variable domain (outside the CDR3, taken from reference TRBV9 and TRBJ1-6): DSGVTQTPKHLITATGQRVTLRCSPRSGDLSVYWYQQSLDQGLQFLIQYYNGEERAKGNILERFSAQQFPDLHSELNLSSLELGDSALYFCASSVESSYNSPLHFGNGTRLTVT.

The chain joins TRBV6-5 to TRBJ2-4; TRBD2 aligns across 8 bases. The CDR3 is 14 residues long. The J segment lost 5 bases and the V segment lost 6 bases, leaving 6 bases of the junction unmatched. CDR1 is MNHEY, CDR2 SVGAGI, per germline. Here the CDR3 reads CASSKGLGENIQYF. Here the CDR3 DNA reads TGTGCCAGCAGCAAGGGACTAGGAGAAAACATTCAGTACTTC.

This sequence joins TRBV28 and TRBJ1-5; no clear D. The CDR3 sequence is 12 residues long. Per the germline V gene, CDR1 is MDHEN and CDR2 is SYDVKM. Trimming took off 7 bases at V and 5 bases at J, with 9 bases between the two ends. This CDR3 is CASTGEDQPQHF. In nucleotides, the CDR3 is TGTGCCAGCACCGGGGAGGATCAGCCCCAGCATTTT.

J is TRBJ2-5 and V is TRBV4-3; no clear D. V shed 1 base and J shed 5 bases, with 11 bases lying between them. The CDR3 sequence is 14 residues long. Looked up from germline, CDR1 is LGHNA and CDR2 is YSLEER. The CDR3 region is CASSQGAIGETQYF. CDR3 coding DNA: TGCGCCAGCAGCCAAGGGGCTATAGGGGAGACCCAGTACTTC.

The chain carries TRBV5-1 and TRBJ2-5; D gene ambiguous. V was trimmed by 2 bases and J by 5 bases, leaving 13 bases between them. The CDR3 has 14 residues. Germline V gives CDR1 SGHRS, CDR2 YFSETQ. The CDR3 nucleotides are TGCGCCAGCAGCTTAGCCAGTACTCATGAGACCCAGTACTTC. Protein product: CASSLASTHETQYF.

The chain uses TRBV29-1 and TRBJ1-1, with TRBD1 as a possible D gene (5 bases). The CDR3 extends over 14 amino acids. V was pared by 1 base and J by 3 bases, with 12 bases between. Germline-derived CDR1 and CDR2 are SQVTM and ANQGSEA. The chain's CDR3 is CSVEGPGSYTEAFF. DNA for the CDR3: TGCAGCGTTGAAGGACCAGGGTCCTACACTGAAGCTTTCTTT.

In DNA, the CDR3 is TGTGCCAGCTCACCAAACGACAGGGTTAATGGCTACACCTTC. The encoded protein is CASSPNDRVNGYTF. This chain links TRBV18 with TRBJ1-2, with 7 bases fitting TRBD1. Germline lookup yields CDR1 KGHSH and CDR2 LQKENI. With V trimmed by 2 bases and J by 6 bases, 6 bases remained unmatched. The CDR3 covers 14 residues.

The chain uses TRBV18 and TRBJ1-2; TRBD1 is a possible D gene (5 bases). Germline lookup yields CDR1 KGHSH and CDR2 LQKENI. Trimming stripped 2 bases from V and 5 bases from J, with 21 bases between. The CDR3 length is 17 residues. The CDR3: CASSPEGSVPSLYGYTF. The CDR3 DNA is TGTGCCAGCTCACCAGAGGGGTCGGTTCCCTCGCTATATGGCTACACCTTC. Full variable domain (remainder filled in from reference TRBV18 and TRBJ1-2): NAGVMQNPRHLVRRRGQEARLRCSPMKGHSHVYWYRQLPEEGLKFMVYLQKENIIDESGMPKERFSAEFPKEGPSILRIQQVVRGDSAAYFCASSPEGSVPSLYGYTFGSGTRLTVV.

The chain uses TRBV4-1 and TRBJ2-1, with 10 bases matching TRBD2. Per the germline V gene, CDR1 is MGHRA and CDR2 is YSYEKL. With 7 bases clipped from V and 9 bases from J, the junction kept 18 bases outside the gene matches. CDR3 length equals 17 residues. CDR3 amino acids: CASTTRSGLAGVGEQFF. Written as DNA, the CDR3 is TGCGCCAGCACCACAAGATCTGGGCTAGCGGGAGTCGGTGAGCAGTTCTTC.

This sequence joins TRBV4-1 and TRBJ2-7; D is undetermined. CDR3 length: 14 residues. The V and J ends lost 0 bases and 3 bases respectively, with 9 bases between them. Germline V lookup: CDR1 MGHRA, CDR2 YSYEKL. CDR3: CASSQEATLYEQYF. As DNA, the CDR3 is TGCGCCAGCAGCCAAGAAGCGACACTCTACGAGCAGTACTTC.

The chain recombines TRBV15 with TRBJ1-2; TRBD1 matches at 9 bases. The CDR3 loop spans 16 amino acids. Germline assignment: CDR1 LNHNV and CDR2 YYDKDF (reference sequence). Germline trimming cut 3 bases from V and 2 bases from J; bases unmatched to any gene: 7. In nucleotides, the CDR3 is TGTGCCACCAGCAGGGATCGGACAGGGGACAACTATGGCTACACCTTC. Translation: CATSRDRTGDNYGYTF.

This chain's CDR3 is CAWNSGSADTQYF. The CDR3 DNA is TGTGCCTGGAATAGCGGGAGTGCAGATACGCAGTATTTT. This chain links TRBV30 with TRBJ2-3; 9 bases line up with TRBD2. CDR3 length: 13 amino acids. The germline CDR1 and CDR2 sequences are GTSNPN and SVGIG (reference sequence). J was trimmed by 4 bases and V by 4 bases; bases with no gene match: 3.

This rearrangement joins TRBV16 to TRBJ2-5; 8 bases line up with TRBD2. Germline loops: CDR1 KGHSY, CDR2 FQNENV. V dropped 4 bases and J dropped 0; count of bases not matched to a gene: 10. The CDR3 has 17 residues. The CDR3 loop reads CASSPAGTRSYQETQYF. The CDR3 nucleotides are TGTGCCAGCAGCCCCGCCGGGACTAGATCGTACCAAGAGACCCAGTACTTC.